The 7 T cell receptor beta chains listed next were all sequenced from one sample in a study of T cells in Graves' hyperthyroidism and ophthalmopathy. From RNA transcripts, TCR beta CDR3 regions were amplified. RT-PCR in the first round (using the HTBI primer set) targeted the TCR CDR3. Using its own MiXCR run on the multiplex PCR reads, TCRdb lists one record per CDR3 protein. The sample comprises under 450,000 distinct CDR3 sequences, about a sixth of which are singletons, and around a third rests with the top ten. The sequenced sample was blood. The receptors were gathered from a woman younger than 45 with Graves' hyperthyroidism that later progressed to Graves' ophthalmopathy.

This chain uses TRBV3-1 with TRBJ2-5, with 9 bases matching TRBD2. This CDR3 contains 14 residues. The V and J ends lost 3 bases and 9 bases, in that order; junction bases with no gene match: 8. Germline V gives CDR1 LGHDT, CDR2 YNNKEL (reference sequence). The CDR3 here is CASSHRLAAEAQYF. CDR3 nucleotide sequence: TGTGCCAGCAGCCACAGACTAGCGGCGGAGGCCCAGTACTTC.

Only a few counts were recorded for this clonotype. The rearrangement uses TRBV5-1 and TRBJ2-7; D gene ambiguous. V was cut by 4 bases and J by 3 bases, with 8 bases left in between. The CDR3 extends over 12 amino acids. CDR1 SGHRS and CDR2 YFSETQ come from the germline V gene. The CDR3: CASSDKYYEQYF. CDR3 nucleotides: TGCGCCAGCAGCGATAAGTACTACGAGCAGTACTTC.

This clonotype came up many times. V and J are TRBV27 and TRBJ2-4; 10 nucleotides agree with TRBD1. Per germline, CDR1 MNHEY and CDR2 SMNVEV (reference sequence). J was trimmed by 8 bases and V by 5 bases; bases with no gene match: 6. There are 14 residues in the CDR3. Here the CDR3 DNA reads TGTGCCAGCAGTCGGGACAGGGGCATGGACATTCAGTACTTC. This encodes CASSRDRGMDIQYF.

The table lists this clonotype with a few counts. This may arise from a read error, as a much more abundant clone is one base away. The chain is built from TRBV2 and TRBJ2-3, with D unresolved. CDR3 length: 11 residues. Germline V lookup: CDR1 SNHLY, CDR2 FYNNEI. The chain's CDR3 is CARSDINTQYF. The CDR3 nucleotides are TGTGCCCGCAGTGATATAAATACGCAGTATTTT.

Remarks on this clonotype: A read error is likely, as this CDR3 ends without the conserved phenylalanine or tryptophan. The V call is TRBV14, the J call TRBJ2-2; D tentatively reads TRBD1 or TRBD2 (6 bases each). Per the germline V gene, CDR1 is SGHDN and CDR2 is FVKESK. Deletions cut 4 bases from V and 3 bases from J, with 12 bases between. The CDR3 runs 15 residues. CDR3 residues: CASSLAGQDTGELFL. CDR3 bases: TGTGCCAGCAGCCTGGCGGGACAAGACACCGGGGAGCTGTTTTTG.

This clonotype was detected many times. J is TRBJ2-7 and V is TRBV14; maybe TRBD2 (6 bases). Germline CDR1 SGHDN, CDR2 FVKESK. Trimming cost V 1 base and J 2 bases, with 12 bases left between them. This CDR3 is 15 amino acids long. CDR3 DNA: TGTGCCAGCAGCCAAGGGCCCTCGGGGGCCTACGAGCAGTACTTC. The encoded protein is CASSQGPSGAYEQYF.

This clonotype was observed many times. The chain joins TRBV5-1 to TRBJ2-1; 13 bases align to TRBD2. Germline trimming cut 4 bases from V and 5 bases from J; bases unmatched to any gene: 6. The CDR3 length is 16 residues. The germline CDR1 and CDR2 sequences are SGHRS and YFSETQ. The CDR3 reads CASSAGTSGMDNEQFF. The CDR3 nucleotides read TGCGCCAGCAGCGCCGGGACTAGCGGGATGGACAATGAGCAGTTCTTC.